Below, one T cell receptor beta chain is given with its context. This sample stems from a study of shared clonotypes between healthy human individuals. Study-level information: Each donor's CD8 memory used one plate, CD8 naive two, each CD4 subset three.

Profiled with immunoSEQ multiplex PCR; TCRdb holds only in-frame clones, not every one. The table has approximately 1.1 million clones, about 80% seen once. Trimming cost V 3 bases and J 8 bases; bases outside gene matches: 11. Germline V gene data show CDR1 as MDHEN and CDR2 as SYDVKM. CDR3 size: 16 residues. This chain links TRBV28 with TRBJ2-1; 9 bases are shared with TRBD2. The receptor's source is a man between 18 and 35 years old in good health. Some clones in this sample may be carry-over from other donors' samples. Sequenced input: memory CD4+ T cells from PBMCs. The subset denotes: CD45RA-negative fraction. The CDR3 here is CASSFRAGGYLDEQFF. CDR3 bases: TGTGCCAGCAGTTTTCGGGCGGGAGGGTATTTGGATGAGCAGTTCTTC.